A selection of T cell receptor beta chains follows, all from one sample in a study of OX40 agonist ivuxolimab in advanced cancers. The protocol was immunoSEQ multiplex PCR, while the TCRdb copy is restricted to in-frame clones and leaves out a portion. The sample includes 70,000 to 95,000 clones, about nine tenths of them seen just once. Here the sequenced sample was CD4+ or CD8+ T cells sorted from blood, taken in a trial of the OX40 agonist ivuxolimab. The receptors come from an adult with an advanced solid tumor such as melanoma, head and neck, liver or kidney cancer. Each CDR3 is given with its conserved first and last residue. The D gene is left open where the match is weak. Clone size is shown for a subset of rows, as once, few, many or a class of expanded clone.

>TRBV30|.|.|TRBJ2-5
CAWSAGSETQYF
TGTGCCTGGAGTGCAGGGTCGGAGACCCAGTACTTC
>TRBV7-9|.|.|TRBJ1-1
CASSKGGDTEAFF
TGTGCCAGCAGCAAGGGAGGGGACACTGAAGCTTTCTTT
>TRBV5-6|TRBD1|.|TRBJ1-2
CASSLSVQQGRYGYTF
TGTGCCAGCAGCTTGAGTGTTCAACAGGGGCGGTATGGCTACACCTTC
>TRBV2|TRBD2|.|TRBJ2-7
CASKAVLAGGEQYF
TGTGCCAGCAAGGCGGTCCTAGCGGGAGGCGAGCAGTACTTC
>TRBV6-5|TRBD2|.|TRBJ2-1
CASSYASGDNEQFF
TGTGCCAGCAGTTACGCTAGCGGAGACAATGAGCAGTTCTTC
>TRBV6-5|.|.|TRBJ2-2
CASRTGPTGELFF
TGTGCCAGCAGGACAGGCCCCACCGGGGAGCTGTTTTTT
>TRBV4-1|TRBD2|.|TRBJ2-5
CASSQSGLAGVKAQYF
TGCGCCAGCAGCCAGTCGGGACTAGCGGGAGTCAAGGCCCAGTACTTC
>TRBV5-1|.|.|TRBJ1-3
CASSLGDSGNTIYF
TGCGCCAGCAGCTTGGGGGACTCTGGAAACACCATATATTTT
>TRBV7-6|.|.|TRBJ2-5
CASSPLGGQETQYF
TGTGCCAGCAGCCCCCTAGGCGGGCAAGAGACCCAGTACTTC
>TRBV6-5|.|once|TRBJ2-6
CASSYSGPSGANVLTF
TGTGCCAGCAGTTACTCAGGCCCCTCTGGGGCCAACGTCCTGACTTTC
>TRBV29-1|TRBD2|.|TRBJ2-1
CSVEILAGYYNEQFF
TGCAGCGTTGAAATCCTAGCGGGGTACTACAATGAGCAGTTCTTC
>TRBV2|TRBD1|.|TRBJ1-1
CASSPRTGVTEAFF
TGTGCCAGCAGCCCTAGGACAGGGGTTACTGAAGCTTTCTTT
>TRBV10-3|TRBD2|.|TRBJ2-1
CAISAGTSSYNEQFF
TGTGCCATCAGTGCGGGGACTAGCTCCTACAATGAGCAGTTCTTC
>TRBV5-1|TRBD1|.|TRBJ1-2
CASSLVQGAKGYTF
TGCGCCAGCAGCTTGGTACAGGGGGCGAAGGGCTACACCTTC
>TRBV13|.|.|TRBJ1-1
CASSLVAKLNTEAFF
TGTGCCAGCAGCTTAGTAGCAAAGTTGAACACTGAAGCTTTCTTT
>TRBV2|TRBD2|.|TRBJ2-3
CASTPGLGQGTDTQYF
TGTGCCAGCACTCCCGGACTAGGGCAGGGAACAGATACGCAGTATTTT
>TRBV28|.|.|TRBJ2-1
CTSSPGTDVGEQFF
TGTACCAGCAGTCCCGGGACGGATGTTGGTGAGCAGTTCTTC
>TRBV18|.|.|TRBJ1-5
CASSPFRNQPQHF
TGTGCCAGCTCACCATTTCGCAATCAGCCCCAGCATTTT
>TRBV30|.|once|TRBJ1-5
CAWSVPGRNQPQHF
TGTGCCTGGAGTGTCCCGGGACGTAATCAGCCCCAGCATTTT
>TRBV11-3|.|.|TRBJ2-7
CASSLEGDPRYEQYF
TGTGCCAGCAGCTTAGAGGGGGATCCGAGGTACGAGCAGTACTTC
>TRBV9|.|.|TRBJ2-1
CASSKNNEQFF
TGTGCCAGCAGCAAAAACAATGAGCAGTTCTTC
>TRBV4-1|TRBD2|.|TRBJ2-3
CASSQGSSGSPDTQYF
TGCGCCAGCAGCCAAGGCTCTAGCGGGAGCCCAGATACGCAGTATTTT
>TRBV6-5|.|.|TRBJ2-5
CASSYEEGRGTQYF
TGTGCCAGCAGTTATGAGGAGGGCCGGGGGACCCAGTACTTC
>TRBV2|TRBD2|.|TRBJ2-1
CASSRAGGASWNEQFF
TGTGCCAGCTCCCGAGCGGGAGGTGCTTCATGGAATGAGCAGTTCTTC
>TRBV5-1|.|once|TRBJ1-1
CASSLESEAFF
TGCGCCAGCAGCTTGGAGTCTGAAGCTTTCTTT
>TRBV7-9|TRBD1|once|TRBJ1-6
CASSSGTGGSPLHF
TGTGCCAGCAGCTCGGGGACAGGGGGTTCACCCCTCCACTTT
>TRBV6-5|.|.|TRBJ2-5
CASSLIGETQYF
TGTGCCAGCAGTTTGATTGGAGAGACCCAGTACTTC
>TRBV6-4|.|.|TRBJ1-5
CASSVDGDQPQHF
TGTGCCAGCAGTGTCGACGGGGACCAGCCCCAGCATTTT
>TRBV18|TRBD1|.|TRBJ2-2
CASSPLQGQGATGELFF
TGTGCCAGCTCACCATTACAGGGACAGGGGGCGACCGGGGAGCTGTTTTTT
>TRBV2|.|.|TRBJ2-7
CASSESHEQYF
TGTGCCAGCAGTGAATCCCACGAGCAGTACTTC
>TRBV6-6|.|.|TRBJ1-5
CASSYSMGDQPQHF
TGTGCCAGCAGTTACTCGATGGGGGATCAGCCCCAGCATTTT
>TRBV19|TRBD1|.|TRBJ1-1
CASSSRDRWKAFF
TGTGCCAGTAGTTCAAGGGACAGGTGGAAAGCTTTCTTT